The 2 T cell receptor beta chains presented below share a single source sample, sequenced in a study of T cell responses to AZD1222 COVID-19 vaccine (dated by TCRdb to the early 2020s). What this sample's time point label stands for: baseline before first vaccination. Library method: the immunoSEQ multiplex PCR assay. This immuneACCESS table, as held by TCRdb, lists in-frame sequences with V and J called but not all clones. Of the missing ones, under half trace to an unresolved V gene in checked studies; the others have no known cause. Counted in this sample were approximately 140,000 clones; more than 85% of them appeared once. The ten largest clones capture roughly 3.1% of the sample. This material consisted of peripheral blood, taken on day 0 of AZD1222 vaccination. The origin of the receptors is an adult in good health.

The J gene is TRBJ1-2, the V gene TRBV7-9, with 7 bases lining up with TRBD1. CDR1 and CDR2 (germline): SEHNR, FQNEAQ (reference sequence). J lost 4 bases, V lost 1 base, and 3 bases had no gene match. This CDR3 spans 14 amino acids. CDR3: CASSLDTGAYGYTF. The CDR3, as DNA: TGTGCCAGCAGCTTAGATACAGGGGCCTATGGCTACACCTTC.

This chain links TRBV7-2 with TRBJ1-2; 7 nucleotides line up with TRBD1. This CDR3 is 16 amino acids long. With V trimmed by 6 bases and J by 4 bases, 14 bases remained unmatched. Germline lookup yields CDR1 SGHTA and CDR2 FQGNSA. The CDR3 loop is CASSYRPARTGYGYTF. CDR3 in DNA: TGTGCCAGCAGTTATAGACCGGCGAGGACAGGCTATGGCTACACCTTC.